A single sample gave rise to the 30 T cell receptor beta chains below, sequenced in a study of blood T cell repertoires in COVID-19. Profiled with immunoSEQ multiplex PCR; TCRdb holds only in-frame clones, not every one. Of 60,000 to 75,000 clones listed, roughly four fifths are singletons. Sequences were obtained from peripheral blood. The receptors derive from a woman between 50 and 59 years old with active or convalescent COVID-19.

This clone was observed a few times. The J gene is TRBJ2-2, the V gene TRBV7-6; a possible D gene is TRBD1 (6 bases). This CDR3 has 15 residues. Trimming stripped 3 bases from V and 6 bases from J, with 14 bases between. Germline V gives CDR1 SGHVS, CDR2 FNYEAQ. CDR3 protein: CASSFISGVPGELFF. The CDR3 DNA reads as TGTGCCAGCAGCTTCATCTCAGGGGTTCCCGGGGAGCTGTTTTTT.

The chain uses TRBV9 and TRBJ2-5; possible D gene TRBD1, 5 bases. This CDR3 region has 14 residues. Trimming left V 4 bases short and J 5 bases short, with 15 bases between. Germline CDR1 SGDLS, CDR2 YYNGEE. The CDR3 loop reads CASSTRQFGETQYF. In nucleotides, the CDR3 is TGTGCCAGCAGCACTCGACAGTTCGGCGAGACCCAGTACTTC.

The gene calls are TRBV11-2 and TRBJ1-1; a weak D match, TRBD1 (5 bases). Germline loops: CDR1 SGHAT, CDR2 FQNNGV. Trimming stripped 2 bases from V and 4 bases from J, with 11 bases between. This CDR3 has 14 residues. This CDR3 is CASSLRTGLTEAFF. The CDR3 DNA reads TGTGCCAGCAGCTTACGAACGGGACTCACTGAAGCTTTCTTT.

Worth noting for this clone: This CDR3 is also generated by other DNA sequences in the sample. V is TRBV30 and J is TRBJ1-5; 7 bases are a match to TRBD1. V lost 0 bases to trimming and J lost 7 bases; unmatched junction nucleotides: 3. Per germline, CDR1 GTSNPN and CDR2 SVGIG (reference sequence). The length of the CDR3 is 13 residues. CDR3 loop: CAWSVGGGQPQHF. The DNA of the CDR3 is TGTGCCTGGAGTGTTGGAGGGGGCCAGCCCCAGCATTTT.

This rearrangement joins TRBV27 to TRBJ2-7, with D uncertain. The CDR3 is 15 residues long. The V gene lost 8 bases and the J gene lost 0 bases, with 17 bases spanning the gap. The germline gives CDR1 MNHEY, CDR2 SMNVEV (reference sequence). Here the CDR3 reads CASASLGGSSYEQYF. CDR3 nucleotide sequence: TGTGCCAGCGCTTCCCTAGGCGGAAGCTCCTACGAGCAGTACTTC.

The chain combines TRBV27 with TRBJ1-3, with 7 positions matching TRBD1. The trim removed 8 bases at V and 0 bases at J, leaving 4 bases unmatched. The CDR3 covers 14 residues. CDR1 is MNHEY and CDR2 is SMNVEV in the germline V gene (reference sequence). The CDR3 region is CASGGTASGNTIYF. CDR3 nucleotides: TGTGCCAGCGGAGGGACAGCCTCTGGAAACACCATATATTTT.

The gene calls are TRBV24-1 and TRBJ2-2; 7 bases fit TRBD1. CDR1 is KGHDR, CDR2 SFDVKD, per germline. Unmatched junction bases numbered 1, after V lost 9 bases and J lost 1 base. CDR3 size: 13 residues. In DNA, the CDR3 is TGTGCCACCCGGACAGGGAACACCGGGGAGCTGTTTTTT. It translates to CATRTGNTGELFF.

The sample holds a few counts of this clone. The genes are TRBV5-4 and TRBJ2-1; the match to TRBD2 covers 8 bases. V lost 4 bases, J lost 5 bases, and 8 bases stayed unmatched. CDR3 length: 15 residues. The germline V gene has CDR1 SGHNT and CDR2 YYREEE (reference sequence). The CDR3 sequence is CASSRDGSGNNEQFF. CDR3 nucleotide sequence: TGTGCCAGCAGCCGCGATGGTAGCGGGAACAATGAGCAGTTCTTC.

This clone appeared a few times. The chain recombines TRBV5-1 with TRBJ1-2; D possibly corresponds to TRBD1 (6 bases). This CDR3 spans 14 amino acids. Between the trimmed V and J ends, which lost 6 bases and 5 bases, there was a span of 17 bases. Germline V gene sequence: CDR1 SGHRS, CDR2 YFSETQ. The CDR3 protein is CASTQSGGRYGYTF. The DNA for the CDR3 is TGCGCCAGCACCCAGTCGGGGGGCCGGTATGGCTACACCTTC.

V and J are TRBV7-2 and TRBJ1-6, with 7 bases aligning to TRBD1. In germline, CDR1 is SGHTA, CDR2 FQGNSA. The ends lost 2 bases at V and 6 bases at J; junction bases unmatched: 1. This CDR3 has 14 amino acids. This CDR3 is CASSLYRGNSPLHF. The CDR3, as DNA: TGTGCCAGCAGCTTATACAGGGGTAATTCACCCCTCCACTTT.

Only one count was recorded for this clone. CDR3 protein: CASGLAGIGLEQYF. DNA of the CDR3: TGTGCTAGTGGTTTGGCGGGGATTGGACTAGAGCAGTACTTC. The V call is TRBV12-5, the J call TRBJ2-7; perhaps TRBD2 as D (6 bases). The germline V gene has CDR1 LGHNT and CDR2 FRNRAP. Trimming stripped 1 base from V and 7 bases from J, with 14 bases between. CDR3 length: 14 residues.

The CDR3 is CASSRGQTYGYTF. CDR3 nucleotides: TGTGCCAGCAGTAGGGGACAGACCTATGGCTACACCTTC. V is TRBV12-3 or TRBV12-4 and J is TRBJ1-2; 7 bases match TRBD1. This CDR3 contains 13 residues. V gave up 5 bases and J gave up 4 bases; unmatched junction bases: 4.

This chain connects TRBV4-3 to TRBJ1-2; 8 nucleotides match TRBD1. CDR1 and CDR2 (germline): LGHNA, YSLEER. The CDR3 runs 15 residues. With V trimmed by 5 bases and J by 2 bases, 7 bases remained unmatched. Here the CDR3 reads CASSTRTGTNYGYTF. CDR3 DNA sequence: TGCGCCAGCAGCACCCGGACAGGGACGAACTATGGCTACACCTTC.

The chain combines TRBV12-5 with TRBJ1-6; TRBD1 agrees at 7 bases. V shed 4 bases and J 6 bases; nucleotides not matched to a gene: 6. CDR3 size: 15 residues. Germline-derived CDR1 and CDR2 are LGHNT and FRNRAP. CDR3 in DNA: TGTGCTAGTGGTTGGGGGACAGAGTCTAATTCACCCCTCCACTTT. Protein: CASGWGTESNSPLHF.

This chain links TRBV2 with TRBJ1-1, with no clear D. Germline CDR1 reads SNHLY; CDR2 reads FYNNEI. Trimming cost V 1 base and J 4 bases, with 10 bases left between them. The CDR3 spans 14 residues. This CDR3 is CASSEDGSGTEAFF. CDR3 DNA sequence: TGTGCCAGCAGTGAAGATGGGAGTGGCACTGAAGCTTTCTTT.

This clone has just one count. The rearrangement uses TRBV7-2 and TRBJ2-2; unclear D gene. This CDR3 comprises 14 residues. Germline CDR1 is SGHTA and CDR2 is FQGNSA. Trimming stripped 1 base from V and 1 base from J, with 4 bases between. The CDR3 spells CASSLDWNTGELFF. CDR3 sequence (DNA): TGTGCCAGCAGCTTAGACTGGAACACCGGGGAGCTGTTTTTT.

This rearrangement joins TRBV6-2 or TRBV6-3 to TRBJ2-2, with 14 nucleotides matching TRBD2. The CDR3 covers 16 residues. V shed 5 bases, J shed 4 bases, and the junction held 3 bases outside the gene matches. The germline CDR1 and CDR2 sequences are MNHEY and SVGEGT. CDR3 protein: CASSPGTSGGTGELFF. The CDR3 nucleotides are TGTGCCAGCAGTCCCGGGACTAGCGGGGGCACCGGGGAGCTGTTTTTT.

The gene calls are TRBV11-3 and TRBJ2-1; TRBD2 agrees at 10 bases. The junction had 6 bases not matched to a gene; V was cut back by 6 bases and J by 7 bases. The CDR3 runs to 14 residues. Per the germline V gene, CDR1 is SGHNT and CDR2 is YENEEA. CDR3: CASSPLAGANEQFF. DNA for the CDR3: TGTGCCAGCAGTCCCCTAGCGGGAGCGAATGAGCAGTTCTTC.

V gene TRBV2 combines with J gene TRBJ1-1; D gene uncertain. V gave up 4 bases and J gave up 1 base, with 10 bases separating them. CDR3 length equals 14 residues. Germline CDR1 and CDR2: SNHLY and FYNNEI. This CDR3 reads CASSVDGGNTEAFF. The CDR3 coding sequence is TGTGCCAGCAGTGTGGATGGCGGGAACACTGAAGCTTTCTTT.

This clone showed up just a few times. The gene calls are TRBV7-9 and TRBJ2-7; 8 bases fit TRBD1. The trim removed 8 bases at V and 4 bases at J, leaving 13 bases unmatched. CDR1 and CDR2 from the germline V gene are SEHNR and FQNEAQ (reference sequence). The length of the CDR3 is 15 residues. In nucleotides, the CDR3 is TGTGCCAGCCAAAACTACTACAGGGGGAGGTACGAGCAGTACTTC. It codes for CASQNYYRGRYEQYF.

This chain links TRBV3-1 (or the pseudogene TRBV3-2) with TRBJ2-7; D unclear. The CDR3 contains 11 residues. Germline CDR1 and CDR2: LGHDT and YNNKEL (reference sequence). The V end was cut by 3 bases, the J end by 3 bases, with 3 bases between. CDR3 amino acids: CASSQYYEQYF. The CDR3 nucleotides are TGTGCCAGCAGCCAGTACTACGAGCAGTACTTC.

The rearrangement joins TRBV6-1 to TRBJ1-5, with TRBD1 as a possible D gene (6 bases). V gave up 2 bases and J gave up 7 bases, with 18 bases separating them. Germline CDR1 MNHNS, CDR2 SASEGT. The CDR3 spans 16 residues. This CDR3 reads CASSEMGRGDGQPQHF. CDR3 bases: TGTGCCAGCAGTGAAATGGGGAGGGGGGATGGCCAGCCCCAGCATTTT.

The chain uses TRBV6-1 and TRBJ1-1; tentative D call: TRBD1 (6 bases). Trimming pared 2 bases from V and 2 bases from J, leaving 9 bases between. CDR3 length: 14 amino acids. Germline V gene sequence: CDR1 MNHNS, CDR2 SASEGT. This CDR3 reads CASSERGANTEAFF. The CDR3 DNA is TGTGCCAGCAGTGAACGGGGGGCAAACACTGAAGCTTTCTTT.

The chain combines TRBV6-2 or TRBV6-3 with TRBJ1-1; 9 bases align to TRBD1. Germline trimming cut 2 bases from V and 0 bases from J; bases unmatched to any gene: 7. This CDR3 region has 17 residues. Looked up from germline, CDR1 is MNHEY and CDR2 is SVGEGT. Here the CDR3 DNA reads TGTGCCAGCAGTTACGGGACAGGGTTCCCTATGAACACTGAAGCTTTCTTT. The encoded protein is CASSYGTGFPMNTEAFF.

The chain joins TRBV10-3 to TRBJ1-1; 12 bases line up with TRBD1. This CDR3 has 16 amino acids. V shed 8 bases, J shed 1 base, and the junction held 8 bases outside the gene matches. Per the germline V gene, CDR1 is ENHRY and CDR2 is SYGVKD. This chain's CDR3 is CAIGGTGGAGNTEAFF. The CDR3 DNA follows: TGTGCCATCGGCGGGACAGGGGGCGCCGGGAACACTGAAGCTTTCTTT.

The chain uses TRBV7-2 and TRBJ2-1; D gene ambiguous. V lost 5 bases and J lost 0, with 11 bases in between. The germline V gene encodes CDR1 SGHTA and CDR2 FQGNSA. The CDR3 totals 15 residues. The CDR3 nucleotides read TGTGCCAGCAGCCCCTCCCCGAGCTCCTACAATGAGCAGTTCTTC. Protein sequence: CASSPSPSSYNEQFF.

The chain joins TRBV5-6 to TRBJ1-1; a weak D match, TRBD1 (6 bases). The CDR3 runs to 15 residues. Trimming took 0 bases from V and 1 from J, leaving 10 bases between them. Looked up from germline, CDR1 is SGHDT and CDR2 is YYEEEE. The CDR3 reads CASSLARGGNTEAFF. Here the CDR3 DNA reads TGTGCCAGCAGCTTGGCCAGGGGCGGGAACACTGAAGCTTTCTTT.

This clone turned up a few times. The rearrangement uses TRBV5-5 and TRBJ1-2; D is possibly TRBD1 (6 bases). The V gene lost 0 bases and the J gene lost 8 bases, with 14 bases spanning the gap. The CDR3 spans 14 residues. Germline-derived CDR1 and CDR2 are SGHKS and YYEKEE (reference sequence). The CDR3 DNA follows: TGTGCCAGCAGCTTGGTAGGGGGGGACGGCGGCTACACCTTC. Encoded protein: CASSLVGGDGGYTF.

This chain's CDR3 is CASSLVQGSGEQFF. The CDR3, as DNA: TGTGCCAGCAGCTTAGTTCAGGGTAGCGGTGAGCAGTTCTTC. The chain is built from TRBV7-8 and TRBJ2-1; possible D gene TRBD2, 6 bases. CDR3 size: 14 residues. V lost 1 base and J lost 9, with 13 bases in between. Germline CDR1 is SGHVS and CDR2 is FQNEAQ.

The rearrangement links TRBV6-2 or TRBV6-3 to TRBJ2-3; no reliable D call. The length of the CDR3 is 12 residues. The V and J ends lost 5 bases and 6 bases respectively, with 9 bases between them. CDR1 is MNHEY, CDR2 SVGEGT, per germline. CDR3 in DNA: TGTGCCAGCAGTCTTCTGAGGGATACGCAGTATTTT. It is translated as CASSLLRDTQYF.